The 27 T cell receptor beta chains presented below share a single source sample, sequenced in a study of T cells after posttransplantation cyclophosphamide. Assay used: immunoSEQ multiplex PCR; TCRdb lists only in-frame clones, some missing. This sample carries about 36,000 clones and no singletons, and 1% to 1.5% goes to the top ten. Specimen: PBMCs. Receptor source: a girl between 5 and 17 years old in good health, CMV-negative, and a related stem cell transplant donor.

This clone was observed a handful of times. The chain couples TRBV25-1 to TRBJ2-5; D possibly corresponds to TRBD1 (5 bases). Germline CDR1 reads MGHDK; CDR2 reads SYGVNS. This CDR3 has 13 amino acids. Trimming removed 4 bases from V and 5 bases from J, with 11 bases in between. CDR3: CASSAAGRETQYF. As DNA, the CDR3 is TGTGCCAGCAGTGCGGCAGGGCGGGAGACCCAGTACTTC.

The chain combines TRBV4-2 with TRBJ1-5, with a weak D call TRBD1 (6 bases). Between the trimmed V and J ends, which lost 4 bases and 0 bases, there was a span of 13 bases. Germline CDR1 reads LGHNA; CDR2 reads YNFKEQ. The CDR3 spans 16 residues. The DNA for the CDR3 is TGTGCCAGCAGCCCGGAGAGGGGGTATAGCAATCAGCCCCAGCATTTT. It encodes CASSPERGYSNQPQHF.

This clone came up many times. The J gene is TRBJ2-4, the V gene TRBV5-1; 7 nucleotides line up with TRBD2. The V gene's germline CDR1 is SGHRS and CDR2 YFSETQ. The CDR3 contains 17 residues. J gave up 7 bases and V 4 bases, and 17 bases lay outside the gene matches. The CDR3 bases are TGCGCCAGCAGCCAACATTCAGTGAGCGGGATTGTGAACATTCAGTACTTC. This translates into CASSQHSVSGIVNIQYF.

The V and J genes are TRBV2 and TRBJ2-1; 11 bases are shared with TRBD1. Germline CDR1 is SNHLY and CDR2 is FYNNEI. The CDR3 extends over 13 amino acids. The V and J ends lost 8 bases and 10 bases, in that order; junction bases with no gene match: 7. The CDR3 nucleotides read TGTGCCAGCTTCGGACAGGGGGCAGGGGAGCAGTTCTTC. It translates to CASFGQGAGEQFF.

This clone was seen a handful of times. This CDR3 is also generated by other DNA sequences in the sample. V usage is TRBV6-4 and J usage is TRBJ2-3; 9 bases map to TRBD2. V shed 3 bases, J shed 6 bases, and the junction held 7 bases outside the gene matches. CDR1 and CDR2 from the germline V gene are MRHNA and SNTAGT. This CDR3 spans 15 amino acids. CDR3 DNA: TGTGCCAGCAGTGAGGGCGGGGGGGCCACGGATACGCAGTATTTT. As protein: CASSEGGGATDTQYF.

The chain links TRBV6-5 to TRBJ1-1; 7 nucleotides agree with TRBD1. Unmatched junction bases numbered 9, after V lost 5 bases and J lost 3 bases. Germline V lookup: CDR1 MNHEY, CDR2 SVGAGI. The CDR3 extends over 15 amino acids. In DNA, the CDR3 is TGTGCCAGCAGTGGCCGGACAGGCGGGGACACTGAAGCTTTCTTT. Translation: CASSGRTGGDTEAFF.

There are a few counts of this clone. The chain employs TRBV7-8 and TRBJ2-2; 11 bases are shared with TRBD1. CDR1 is SGHVS and CDR2 is FQNEAQ in the germline V gene. CDR3 length equals 16 residues. Trimming cost V 2 bases and J 4 bases; bases outside gene matches: 3. The CDR3 DNA follows: TGTGCCAGCAGCTTAAGGGGACAGGGGGGCACCGGGGAGCTGTTTTTT. Protein product: CASSLRGQGGTGELFF.

This clone was counted only a few times. This sequence joins TRBV30 and TRBJ1-5; 9 nucleotides agree with TRBD1. The J segment lost 0 bases and the V segment lost 8 bases, leaving 8 bases of the junction unmatched. Per germline, CDR1 GTSNPN and CDR2 SVGIG (reference sequence). CDR3 length: 15 residues. The CDR3 DNA follows: TGTGCCGCCGGGACAGGGTCGTATAGCAATCAGCCCCAGCATTTT. Its translation: CAAGTGSYSNQPQHF.

This clone was observed many times. The J gene is TRBJ1-2, the V gene TRBV6-1, with 10 bases matching TRBD1. CDR1 and CDR2 from the germline V gene are MNHNS and SASEGT. This CDR3 is built from 14 residues. J was trimmed by 5 bases and V by 5 bases; bases with no gene match: 5. CDR3 nucleotides: TGTGCCAGCAGTCTAGACAGGGGGCGATATGGCTACACCTTC. Translating it yields CASSLDRGRYGYTF.

This clone was seen ten or more times. V and J are TRBV5-4 and TRBJ2-7, with 8 bases matching TRBD1. The CDR3 covers 14 residues. The V gene's germline CDR1 is SGHNT and CDR2 YYREEE (reference sequence). The V gene end was trimmed by 4 bases and the J gene end by 2 bases; junction bases not matched to a gene: 5. CDR3 loop: CASSAGQGPYEQYF. In nucleotides, the CDR3 is TGTGCCAGCAGCGCAGGACAGGGCCCCTACGAGCAGTACTTC.

The sample holds many counts of this clone. The CDR3 DNA reads as TGTGCCAGTAGTATAGTAGGGGGGGGTGAAGCTTTCTTT. It codes for CASSIVGGGEAFF. The chain has TRBV19 and TRBJ1-1, with D possibly matching TRBD1 (6 bases). This CDR3 has 13 amino acids. Between the trimmed V and J ends, which lost 1 base and 7 bases, there was a span of 10 bases. CDR1 LNHDA and CDR2 SQIVND come from the germline V gene (reference sequence).

This clone appeared a few times. This sequence joins TRBV7-9 and TRBJ2-5; D perhaps matches TRBD1 (5 bases). The CDR3 covers 14 residues. Trimming pared 2 bases from V and 5 bases from J, leaving 12 bases between. The germline CDR1 and CDR2 sequences are SEHNR and FQNEAQ (reference sequence). The CDR3 DNA follows: TGTGCCAGCAGCTTACCCCAGGGCTGGGAGACCCAGTACTTC. Its protein is CASSLPQGWETQYF.

This clone was detected only a few times. The chain couples TRBV6-5 to TRBJ1-5; D perhaps matches TRBD1 (5 bases). V shed 4 bases and J shed 9 bases, with 16 bases lying between them. The CDR3 loop spans 14 amino acids. Germline values: CDR1 MNHEY, CDR2 SVGAGI. The CDR3 loop reads CASSWTSGQGPQHF. The DNA for the CDR3 is TGTGCCAGCAGTTGGACCTCCGGCCAGGGGCCCCAGCATTTT.

V gene TRBV27 combines with J gene TRBJ1-1; D unclear. Per the germline V gene, CDR1 is MNHEY and CDR2 is SMNVEV (reference sequence). The CDR3 spans 15 residues. V lost 3 bases and J lost 6, with 17 bases in between. In DNA form, the CDR3 reads TGTGCCAGCAGTTTGTGGTCCTCTGGGAGGTCTGAAGCTTTCTTT. Protein sequence: CASSLWSSGRSEAFF.

At least ten counts were recorded for this clone. The rearrangement joins TRBV27 to TRBJ2-4; 7 nucleotides align to TRBD1. The J segment lost 8 bases and the V segment lost 6 bases, leaving 7 bases of the junction unmatched. Germline V gives CDR1 MNHEY, CDR2 SMNVEV (reference sequence). The CDR3 consists of 13 residues. The CDR3 DNA reads TGTGCCAGCAGCGGGAACAGGGGTGACATTCAGTACTTC. Its translation is CASSGNRGDIQYF.

This clone was seen ten or more times. V usage is TRBV12-2 and J usage is TRBJ2-5; whether TRBD2, the table's D call, matches the DNA was not checked. TRBV12-2 is annotated as a pseudogene. The CDR3 covers 15 residues. The CDR3 DNA reads as TGTGCAAGTCGCTTAGCCCCTAGCGGCCAAGAGACCCAGTACTTC. Translated, it gives CASRLAPSGQETQYF.

At least ten counts were recorded for this clone. This chain links TRBV7-9 with TRBJ1-2; D may be TRBD1 (6 bases). This CDR3 has 13 residues. Trimming removed 3 bases from V and 6 bases from J, with 11 bases in between. CDR1 is SEHNR and CDR2 is FQNEAQ in the germline V gene (reference sequence). CDR3 residues: CASSLDSSDGYTF. Here the CDR3 DNA reads TGTGCCAGCAGCTTGGACAGCTCAGATGGCTACACCTTC. Filled out from reference TRBV7-9 and TRBJ1-2, the complete variable domain reads DTGVSQNPRHKITKRGQNVTFRCDPISEHNRLYWYRQTLGQGPEFLTYFQNEAQLEKSRLLSDRFSAERPKGSFSTLEIQRTEQGDSAMYLCASSLDSSDGYTFGSGTRLTVV.

CDR3 sequence (DNA): TGCAGCGTTGAAGCTAGCGGGATGTACGAGCAGTACTTC. Its translation is CSVEASGMYEQYF. This rearrangement joins TRBV29-1 to TRBJ2-7, with 9 bases fitting TRBD2. The germline CDR1 and CDR2 sequences are SQVTM and ANQGSEA. Germline trimming cut 1 base from V and 4 bases from J; bases unmatched to any gene: 2. The CDR3 is made up of 13 amino acids.

In its sample, this clone was seen many times. The J gene is TRBJ2-7, the V gene TRBV7-8; D is possibly TRBD1 (5 bases). CDR1 is SGHVS, CDR2 FQNEAQ, per germline. This CDR3 contains 13 residues. The V and J ends lost 1 base and 7 bases respectively, with 11 bases between them. CDR3 in amino acids: CASSLEGFGEQYF. CDR3 in DNA: TGTGCCAGCAGCTTAGAGGGGTTTGGAGAGCAGTACTTC.

This clone was observed many times. The J gene is TRBJ1-5, the V gene TRBV2; no clear D gene. This CDR3 has 15 amino acids. V was clipped by 6 bases and J by 6 bases, with 18 bases between them. CDR1 is SNHLY and CDR2 is FYNNEI in the germline V gene. This chain's CDR3 is CASSVDTAFGQPQHF. CDR3 nucleotide sequence: TGTGCCAGCAGCGTCGACACGGCCTTCGGTCAGCCCCAGCATTTT.

This clone was seen at least ten times. The chain carries TRBV6-5 and TRBJ1-5; D is undetermined. CDR1 is MNHEY and CDR2 is SVGAGI in the germline V gene. This CDR3 region has 13 residues. V gave up 5 bases and J gave up 0 bases, with 5 bases separating them. As DNA, the CDR3 is TGTGCCAGCAGTCAACATAGCAATCAGCCCCAGCATTTT. Its protein is CASSQHSNQPQHF.

In its sample, this clone was seen many times. The chain links TRBV4-2 to TRBJ2-3, with no clear D. Trimming pared 0 bases from V and 2 bases from J, leaving 12 bases between. CDR3 size: 16 residues. Germline V gene lookup returns CDR1 LGHNA and CDR2 YNFKEQ. CDR3 sequence: CASSQDTRQATDTQYF. The CDR3 DNA follows: TGTGCCAGCAGCCAAGATACTCGACAAGCCACAGATACGCAGTATTTT.

The chain combines TRBV7-9 with TRBJ2-3; 10 positions agree with TRBD1. In germline, CDR1 is SEHNR, CDR2 FQNEAQ (reference sequence). V lost 5 bases, J lost 4 bases, and 12 bases stayed unmatched. The CDR3 spans 17 residues. Here the CDR3 reads CASSPPDRGRLPDTQYF. CDR3 in DNA: TGTGCCAGCAGCCCTCCCGACAGGGGGCGTTTACCAGATACGCAGTATTTT.

This clone was found many times. The chain links TRBV2 to TRBJ2-7; a weak D match, TRBD2 (6 bases). This CDR3 spans 15 amino acids. The V gene's germline CDR1 is SNHLY and CDR2 FYNNEI. The V gene lost 4 bases and the J gene lost 0 bases, with 13 bases spanning the gap. The CDR3 here is CASSVSLALSYEQYF. CDR3 DNA sequence: TGTGCCAGCAGTGTCTCCCTAGCGCTCTCCTACGAGCAGTACTTC.

This clone came up a few times. The V gene is TRBV4-2, the J gene TRBJ2-2; tentatively, D is TRBD1 (5 bases). Trimming cost V 8 bases and J 1 base, with 5 bases left between them. CDR3 length: 12 residues. Per the germline V gene, CDR1 is LGHNA and CDR2 is YNFKEQ. As DNA, the CDR3 is TGTGCCAGCGGACAGAACACCGGGGAGCTGTTTTTT. It yields the protein CASGQNTGELFF.

The table lists this clone with many counts. V usage is TRBV9 and J usage is TRBJ1-6; D may be TRBD1 (6 bases). CDR3 length: 16 amino acids. Trimming pared 5 bases from V and 13 bases from J, leaving 25 bases between. CDR1 and CDR2 (germline): SGDLS, YYNGEE. In DNA form, the CDR3 reads TGTGCCAGCAGAGCAGGGGATGAATTGGGCTATGGCCCCCTCCACTTT. It codes for CASRAGDELGYGPLHF. Full variable domain (outside the CDR3, taken from reference TRBV9 and TRBJ1-6): DSGVTQTPKHLITATGQRVTLRCSPRSGDLSVYWYQQSLDQGLQFLIQYYNGEERAKGNILERFSAQQFPDLHSELNLSSLELGDSALYFCASRAGDELGYGPLHFGNGTRLTVT.

Ten or more counts support this clone. The V gene is TRBV5-6, the J gene TRBJ1-2; 11 nucleotides line up with TRBD1. J gave up 7 bases and V 4 bases, and 6 bases lay outside the gene matches. Germline V gene data show CDR1 as SGHDT and CDR2 as YYEEEE. CDR3 length: 14 amino acids. As DNA, the CDR3 is TGTGCCAGCAGCCAAGGGGACAGGGGGACTGGCTACACCTTC. Protein product: CASSQGDRGTGYTF.